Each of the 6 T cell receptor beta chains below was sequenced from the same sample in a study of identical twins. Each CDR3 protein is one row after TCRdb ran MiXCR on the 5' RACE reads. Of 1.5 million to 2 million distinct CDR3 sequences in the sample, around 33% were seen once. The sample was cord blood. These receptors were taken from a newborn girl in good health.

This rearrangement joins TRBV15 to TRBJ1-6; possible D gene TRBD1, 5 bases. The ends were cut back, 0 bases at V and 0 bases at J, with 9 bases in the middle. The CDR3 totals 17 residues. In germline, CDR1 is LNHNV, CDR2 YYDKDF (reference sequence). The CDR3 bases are TGTGCCACCAGCAGAGAGGACATACGCTCCTATAATTCACCCCTCCACTTT. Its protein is CATSREDIRSYNSPLHF. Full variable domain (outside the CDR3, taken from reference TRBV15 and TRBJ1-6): DAMVIQNPRYQVTQFGKPVTLSCSQTLNHNVMYWYQQKSSQAPKLLFHYYDKDFNNEADTPDNFQSRRPNTSFCFLDIRSPGLGDTAMYLCATSREDIRSYNSPLHFGNGTRLTVT.

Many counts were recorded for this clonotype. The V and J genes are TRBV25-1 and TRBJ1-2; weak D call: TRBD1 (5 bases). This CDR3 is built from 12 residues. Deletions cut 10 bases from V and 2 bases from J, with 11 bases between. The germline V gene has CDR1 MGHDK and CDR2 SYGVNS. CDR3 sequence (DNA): TGTGCCACCCTCCAGGGAAACTATGGCTACACCTTC. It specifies CATLQGNYGYTF.

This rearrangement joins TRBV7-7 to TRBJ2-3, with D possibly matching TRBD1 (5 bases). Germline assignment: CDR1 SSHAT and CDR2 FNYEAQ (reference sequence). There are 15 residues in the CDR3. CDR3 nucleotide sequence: TGTGCTTGCAGCTTAGGGGTCAGCCCCGCGGATACGCAGTATTTT. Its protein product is CACSLGVSPADTQYF.

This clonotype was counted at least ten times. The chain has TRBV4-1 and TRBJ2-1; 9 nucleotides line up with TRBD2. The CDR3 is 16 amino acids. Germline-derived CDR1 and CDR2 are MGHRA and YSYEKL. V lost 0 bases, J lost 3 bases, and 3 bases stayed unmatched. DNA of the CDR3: TGCGCCAGCAGCCAAGATAGCGGGAGTGGCTACAATGAGCAGTTCTTC. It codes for CASSQDSGSGYNEQFF.

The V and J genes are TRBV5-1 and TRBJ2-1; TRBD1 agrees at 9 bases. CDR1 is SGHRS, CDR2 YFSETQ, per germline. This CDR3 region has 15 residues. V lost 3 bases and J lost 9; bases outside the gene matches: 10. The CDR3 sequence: CASSSGQGSGGEQFF. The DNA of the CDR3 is TGCGCCAGCAGCTCCGGACAGGGGAGTGGCGGTGAGCAGTTCTTC. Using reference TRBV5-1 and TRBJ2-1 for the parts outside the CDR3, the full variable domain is KAGVTQTPRYLIKTRGQQVTLSCSPISGHRSVSWYQQTPGQGLQFLFEYFSETQRNKGNFPGRFSGRQFSNSRSEMNVSTLELGDSALYLCASSSGQGSGGEQFFGPGTRLTVL.

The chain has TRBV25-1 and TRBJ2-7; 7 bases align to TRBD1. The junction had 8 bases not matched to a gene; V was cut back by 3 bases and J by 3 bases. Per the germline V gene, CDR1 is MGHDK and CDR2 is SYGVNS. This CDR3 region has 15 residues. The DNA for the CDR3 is TGTGCCAGCAGTGAGGCCGACAGGGCAATCTACGAGCAGTACTTC. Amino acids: CASSEADRAIYEQYF.